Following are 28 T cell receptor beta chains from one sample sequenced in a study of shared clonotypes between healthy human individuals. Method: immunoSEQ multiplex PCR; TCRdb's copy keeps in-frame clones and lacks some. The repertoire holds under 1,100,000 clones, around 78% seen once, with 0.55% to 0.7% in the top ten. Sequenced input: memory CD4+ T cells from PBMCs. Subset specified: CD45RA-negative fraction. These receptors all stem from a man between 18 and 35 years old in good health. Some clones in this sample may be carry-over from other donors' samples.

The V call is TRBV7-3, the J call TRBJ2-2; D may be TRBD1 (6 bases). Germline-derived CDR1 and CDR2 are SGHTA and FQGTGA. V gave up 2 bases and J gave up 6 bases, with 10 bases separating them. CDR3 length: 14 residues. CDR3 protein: CASSLGKGAGELFF. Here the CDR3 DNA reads TGTGCCAGCAGCTTAGGGAAGGGGGCCGGGGAGCTGTTTTTT.

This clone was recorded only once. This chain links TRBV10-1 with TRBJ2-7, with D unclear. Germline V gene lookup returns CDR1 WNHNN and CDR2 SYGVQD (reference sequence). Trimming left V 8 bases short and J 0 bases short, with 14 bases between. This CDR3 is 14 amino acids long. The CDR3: CASSASLSSYEQYF. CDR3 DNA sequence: TGCGCCAGCTCTGCGTCCCTCAGCTCCTACGAGCAGTACTTC.

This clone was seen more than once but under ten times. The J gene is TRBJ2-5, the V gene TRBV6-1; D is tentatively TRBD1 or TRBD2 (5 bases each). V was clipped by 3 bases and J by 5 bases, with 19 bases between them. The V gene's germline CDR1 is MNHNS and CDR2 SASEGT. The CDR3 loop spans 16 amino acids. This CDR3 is CASSEPWRQGGETQYF. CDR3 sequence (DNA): TGTGCCAGCAGTGAGCCTTGGAGGCAGGGTGGGGAGACCCAGTACTTC.

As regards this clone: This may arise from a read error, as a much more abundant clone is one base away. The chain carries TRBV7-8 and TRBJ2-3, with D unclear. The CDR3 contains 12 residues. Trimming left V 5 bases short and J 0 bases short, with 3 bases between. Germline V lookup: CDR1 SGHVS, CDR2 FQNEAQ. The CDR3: CASSISTDTQYF. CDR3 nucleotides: TGTGCCAGCAGCATCAGCACAGATACGCAGTATTTT.

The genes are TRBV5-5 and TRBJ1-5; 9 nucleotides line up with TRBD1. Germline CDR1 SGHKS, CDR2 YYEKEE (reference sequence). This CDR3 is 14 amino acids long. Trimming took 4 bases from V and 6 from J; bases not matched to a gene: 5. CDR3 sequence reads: CASSHRDRVQPQHF. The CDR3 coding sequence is TGTGCCAGCAGCCACCGGGACAGGGTTCAGCCCCAGCATTTT.

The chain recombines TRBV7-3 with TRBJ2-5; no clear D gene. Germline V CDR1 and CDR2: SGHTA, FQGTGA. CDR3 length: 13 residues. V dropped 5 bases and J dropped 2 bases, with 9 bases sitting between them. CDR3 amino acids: CASSPRPQETQYF. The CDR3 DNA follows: TGTGCCAGCAGCCCCCGTCCACAAGAGACCCAGTACTTC.

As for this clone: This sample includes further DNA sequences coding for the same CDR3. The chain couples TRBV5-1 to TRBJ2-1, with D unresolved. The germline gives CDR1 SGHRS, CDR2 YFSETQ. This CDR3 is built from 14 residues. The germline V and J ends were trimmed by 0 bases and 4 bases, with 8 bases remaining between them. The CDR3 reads CASSLGQIYNEQFF. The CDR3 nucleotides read TGCGCCAGCAGCTTGGGGCAGATTTACAATGAGCAGTTCTTC. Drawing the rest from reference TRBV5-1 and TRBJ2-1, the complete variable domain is KAGVTQTPRYLIKTRGQQVTLSCSPISGHRSVSWYQQTPGQGLQFLFEYFSETQRNKGNFPGRFSGRQFSNSRSEMNVSTLELGDSALYLCASSLGQIYNEQFFGPGTRLTVL.

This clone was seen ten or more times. In DNA form, the CDR3 reads TGTGCCAGCTCACACACCACCGGGACAGGGGGCTTCTACACCTTC. It translates to CASSHTTGTGGFYTF. The chain joins TRBV18 to TRBJ1-2; 12 bases are shared with TRBD1. Looked up from germline, CDR1 is KGHSH and CDR2 is LQKENI. V was clipped by 4 bases and J by 10 bases; unmatched bases: 10. This CDR3 contains 15 residues. Drawing the rest from reference TRBV18 and TRBJ1-2, the complete variable domain is NAGVMQNPRHLVRRRGQEARLRCSPMKGHSHVYWYRQLPEEGLKFMVYLQKENIIDESGMPKERFSAEFPKEGPSILRIQQVVRGDSAAYFCASSHTTGTGGFYTFGSGTRLTVV.

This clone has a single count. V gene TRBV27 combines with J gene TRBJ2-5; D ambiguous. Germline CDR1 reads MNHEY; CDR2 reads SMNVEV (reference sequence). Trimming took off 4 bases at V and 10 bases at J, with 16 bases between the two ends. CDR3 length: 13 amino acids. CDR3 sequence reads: CASSSAASTVQYF. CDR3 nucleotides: TGTGCCAGCAGTTCGGCGGCGTCCACAGTCCAGTACTTC.

CDR3 sequence reads: CASSKAGTSGTQETQYF. The CDR3, as DNA: TGCGCCAGCAGCAAGGCCGGGACTAGCGGGACCCAAGAGACCCAGTACTTC. The chain links TRBV5-1 to TRBJ2-5; 13 positions match TRBD2. CDR1 SGHRS and CDR2 YFSETQ come from the germline V gene. This CDR3 is built from 17 residues. V lost 4 bases, J lost 1 base, and 7 bases stayed unmatched.

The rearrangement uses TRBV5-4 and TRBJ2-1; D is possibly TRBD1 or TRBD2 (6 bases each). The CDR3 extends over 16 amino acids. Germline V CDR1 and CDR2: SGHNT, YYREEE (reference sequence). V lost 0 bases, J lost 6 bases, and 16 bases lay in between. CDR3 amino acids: CASSLAGGQSANEQFF. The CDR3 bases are TGTGCCAGCAGCTTGGCCGGGGGCCAGAGCGCCAATGAGCAGTTCTTC. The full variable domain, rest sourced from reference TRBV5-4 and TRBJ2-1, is ETGVTQSPTHLIKTRGQQVTLRCSSQSGHNTVSWYQQALGQGPQFIFQYYREEENGRGNFPPRFSGLQFPNYSSELNVNALELDDSALYLCASSLAGGQSANEQFFGPGTRLTVL.

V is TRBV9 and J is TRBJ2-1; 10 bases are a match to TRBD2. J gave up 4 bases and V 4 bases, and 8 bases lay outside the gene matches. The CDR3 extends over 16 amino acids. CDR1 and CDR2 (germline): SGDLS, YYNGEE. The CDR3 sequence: CASSQSGTSVYNEQFF. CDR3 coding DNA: TGTGCCAGCAGCCAATCCGGGACTAGCGTTTACAATGAGCAGTTCTTC. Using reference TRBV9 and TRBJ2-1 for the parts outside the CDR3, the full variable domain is DSGVTQTPKHLITATGQRVTLRCSPRSGDLSVYWYQQSLDQGLQFLIQYYNGEERAKGNILERFSAQQFPDLHSELNLSSLELGDSALYFCASSQSGTSVYNEQFFGPGTRLTVL.

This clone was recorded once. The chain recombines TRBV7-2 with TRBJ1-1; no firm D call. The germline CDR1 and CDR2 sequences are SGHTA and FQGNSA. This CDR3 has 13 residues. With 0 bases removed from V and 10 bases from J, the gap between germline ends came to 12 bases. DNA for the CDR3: TGTGCCAGCAGCTTAGCCGCCGAGTCCGGAGCTTTCTTT. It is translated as CASSLAAESGAFF.

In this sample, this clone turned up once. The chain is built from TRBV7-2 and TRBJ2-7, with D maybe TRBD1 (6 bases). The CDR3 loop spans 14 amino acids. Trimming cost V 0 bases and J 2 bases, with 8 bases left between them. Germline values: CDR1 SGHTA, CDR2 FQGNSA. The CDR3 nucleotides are TGTGCCAGCAGCTTAGCTTCAGGGGCCTACGAGCAGTACTTC. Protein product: CASSLASGAYEQYF.

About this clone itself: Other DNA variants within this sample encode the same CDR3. The CDR3 protein is CASSLGLAETQYF. The CDR3 region has the DNA TGCGCCAGCAGCCTTGGGCTAGCGGAGACCCAGTACTTC. The chain carries TRBV5-1 and TRBJ2-5, with a possible D match to TRBD2 (6 bases). Trimming removed 4 bases at V and 5 bases at J, with 12 bases between. This CDR3 region has 13 residues. The V gene's germline CDR1 is SGHRS and CDR2 YFSETQ. Complete variable domain (other parts from reference TRBV5-1 and TRBJ2-5): KAGVTQTPRYLIKTRGQQVTLSCSPISGHRSVSWYQQTPGQGLQFLFEYFSETQRNKGNFPGRFSGRQFSNSRSEMNVSTLELGDSALYLCASSLGLAETQYFGPGTRLLVL.

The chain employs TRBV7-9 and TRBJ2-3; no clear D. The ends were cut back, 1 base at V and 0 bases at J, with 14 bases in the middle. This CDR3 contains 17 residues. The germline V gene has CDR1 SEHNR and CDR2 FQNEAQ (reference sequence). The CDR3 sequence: CASSLGLFDSSTDTQYF. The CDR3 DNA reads TGTGCCAGCAGCTTAGGTCTGTTCGACTCTAGCACAGATACGCAGTATTTT.

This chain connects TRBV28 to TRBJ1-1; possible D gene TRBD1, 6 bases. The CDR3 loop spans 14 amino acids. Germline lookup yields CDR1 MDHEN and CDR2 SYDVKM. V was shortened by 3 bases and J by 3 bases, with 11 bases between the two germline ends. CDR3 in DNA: TGTGCCAGCAGTTTCTGGGGGGCGGACACTGAAGCTTTCTTT. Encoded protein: CASSFWGADTEAFF.

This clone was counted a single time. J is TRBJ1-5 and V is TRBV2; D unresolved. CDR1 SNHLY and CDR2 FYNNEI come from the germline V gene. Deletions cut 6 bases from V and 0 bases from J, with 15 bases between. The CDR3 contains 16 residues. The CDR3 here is CASRTTSTYSNQPQHF. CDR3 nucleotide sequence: TGTGCCAGCAGGACGACATCAACGTATAGCAATCAGCCCCAGCATTTT. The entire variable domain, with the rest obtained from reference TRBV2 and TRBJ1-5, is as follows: EPEVTQTPSHQVTQMGQEVILRCVPISNHLYFYWYRQILGQKVEFLVSFYNNEISEKSEIFDDQFSVERPDGSNFTLKIRSTKLEDSAMYFCASRTTSTYSNQPQHFGDGTRLSIL.

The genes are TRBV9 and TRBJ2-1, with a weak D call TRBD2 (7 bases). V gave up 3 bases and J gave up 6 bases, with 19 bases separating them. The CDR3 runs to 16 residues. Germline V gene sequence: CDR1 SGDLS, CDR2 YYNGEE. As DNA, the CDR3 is TGTGCCAGCAGCGCTAGTGGGGGAGGGGGAAGCAATGAGCAGTTCTTC. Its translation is CASSASGGGGSNEQFF.

The CDR3 is CASSKQRGTGELFF. CDR3 DNA sequence: TGTGCCAGCAGCAAACAGCGGGGCACCGGGGAGCTGTTTTTT. The V call is TRBV21-1, the J call TRBJ2-2; TRBD2, the table's D call, lacks a check against the DNA. TRBV21-1 is shown as a pseudogene. The CDR3 loop spans 14 amino acids.

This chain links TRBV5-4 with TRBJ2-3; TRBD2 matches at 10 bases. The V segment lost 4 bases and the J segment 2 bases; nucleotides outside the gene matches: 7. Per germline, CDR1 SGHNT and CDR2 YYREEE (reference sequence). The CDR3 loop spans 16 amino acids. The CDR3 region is CASSTVSGRHTDTQYF. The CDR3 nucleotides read TGTGCCAGCAGCACAGTTAGCGGGAGGCACACAGATACGCAGTATTTT.

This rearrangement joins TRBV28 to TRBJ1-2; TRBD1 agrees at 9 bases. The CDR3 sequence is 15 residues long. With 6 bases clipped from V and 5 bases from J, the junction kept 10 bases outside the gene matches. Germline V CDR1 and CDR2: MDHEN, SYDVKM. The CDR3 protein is CASRILGQGWYGYTF. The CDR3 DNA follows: TGTGCCAGCAGGATTTTGGGACAGGGATGGTATGGCTACACCTTC.

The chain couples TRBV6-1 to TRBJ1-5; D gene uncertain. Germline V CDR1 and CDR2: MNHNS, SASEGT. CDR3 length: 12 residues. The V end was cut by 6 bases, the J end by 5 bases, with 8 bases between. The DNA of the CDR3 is TGTGCCAGCAGGTCCACTGATCAGCCCCAGCATTTT. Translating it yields CASRSTDQPQHF.

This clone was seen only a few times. The CDR3 nucleotides are TGCGCCAGCAGCGAACGCGCCGCAAAAACTGAAGCTTTCTTT. Protein product: CASSERAAKTEAFF. This chain joins TRBV5-1 and TRBJ1-1, with no clear D. CDR1 and CDR2 from the germline V gene are SGHRS and YFSETQ. CDR3 size: 14 residues. V was clipped by 4 bases and J by 5 bases, with 15 bases between them. The full variable domain, completed using reference TRBV5-1 and TRBJ1-1, is KAGVTQTPRYLIKTRGQQVTLSCSPISGHRSVSWYQQTPGQGLQFLFEYFSETQRNKGNFPGRFSGRQFSNSRSEMNVSTLELGDSALYLCASSERAAKTEAFFGQGTRLTVV.

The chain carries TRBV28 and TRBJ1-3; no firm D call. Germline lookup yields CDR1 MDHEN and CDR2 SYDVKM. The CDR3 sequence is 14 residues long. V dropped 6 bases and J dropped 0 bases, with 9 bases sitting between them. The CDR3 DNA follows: TGTGCCAGCAGCCTTGGGGTCTCTGGAAACACCATATATTTT. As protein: CASSLGVSGNTIYF.

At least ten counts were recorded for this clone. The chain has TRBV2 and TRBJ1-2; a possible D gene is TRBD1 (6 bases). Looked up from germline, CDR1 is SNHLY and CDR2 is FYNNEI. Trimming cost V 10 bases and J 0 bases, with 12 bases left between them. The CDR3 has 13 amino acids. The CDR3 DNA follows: TGTGCCACCCACCGGGACACTAACTATGGCTACACCTTC. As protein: CATHRDTNYGYTF.

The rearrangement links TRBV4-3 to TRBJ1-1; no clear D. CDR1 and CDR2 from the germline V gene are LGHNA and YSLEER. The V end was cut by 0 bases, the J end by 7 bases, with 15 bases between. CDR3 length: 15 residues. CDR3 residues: CASSQDERGGVEAFF. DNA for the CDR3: TGCGCCAGCAGCCAAGACGAGCGGGGTGGCGTTGAAGCTTTCTTT.

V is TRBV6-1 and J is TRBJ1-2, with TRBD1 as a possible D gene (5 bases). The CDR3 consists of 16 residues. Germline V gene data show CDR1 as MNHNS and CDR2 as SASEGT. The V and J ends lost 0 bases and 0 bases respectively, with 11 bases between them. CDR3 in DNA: TGTGCCAGCAGTGAAGCATTCGGGACGGCTAACTATGGCTACACCTTC. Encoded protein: CASSEAFGTANYGYTF.